This paragraph reports one T cell receptor (beta chain). Produced via immunoSEQ multiplex PCR; TCRdb's table is partial and in-frame only. The table lists about 38,000 clones, about nine tenths of them singletons. This sample stems from a study of OX40 agonist ivuxolimab in advanced cancers. The V end lost 0 bases, the J end lost 4 bases, and 10 bases lay between the germline ends. The CDR3 contains 15 residues. Germline lookup yields CDR1 SGHVS and CDR2 FNYEAQ. The chain is built from TRBV7-6 and TRBJ2-1, with TRBD2 as a possible D gene (6 bases). The sequences come from CD4+ or CD8+ T cells sorted from blood, collected in a trial of the OX40 agonist ivuxolimab. The receptor was isolated from an adult with an advanced solid tumor such as melanoma, head and neck, liver or kidney cancer. The CDR3 nucleotides read TGTGCCAGCAGCTTAGCCCCGGGACTTTACAATGAGCAGTTCTTC. As protein: CASSLAPGLYNEQFF.